This T cell receptor beta chain was found in a study of technical replicates of blood from a few donors. Sequencing was performed with immunoSEQ multiplex PCR; in TCRdb, only in-frame clones are kept and a portion is missing. The sample comprises tens of thousands of clones, 94% of which are singletons, and 0.25% rests with the top ten. Germline CDR1 and CDR2: KGHSH and LQKENI. The CDR3 has 16 residues. Germline trimming cut 4 bases from V and 8 bases from J; bases unmatched to any gene: 7. The receptor comes from a human donor in good health. The sample was T cells isolated from PBMCs. The V gene is TRBV18, the J gene TRBJ1-6; 11 nucleotides align to TRBD1. The CDR3 here is CASSLFPGQGDSPLHF. As DNA, the CDR3 is TGTGCCAGCTCACTTTTCCCGGGACAGGGGGATTCACCCCTCCACTTT. The full variable domain, rest sourced from reference TRBV18 and TRBJ1-6, is NAGVMQNPRHLVRRRGQEARLRCSPMKGHSHVYWYRQLPEEGLKFMVYLQKENIIDESGMPKERFSAEFPKEGPSILRIQQVVRGDSAAYFCASSLFPGQGDSPLHFGNGTRLTVT.